The 11 T cell receptor beta chains below were found in one sample sequenced in a study of T cell responses to AZD1222 COVID-19 vaccine. Some clones are missing from TCRdb's copy, which holds only in-frame ones; the method was immunoSEQ multiplex PCR. The sample records 90,000 to 110,000 clones, over 75% being singletons. The material was peripheral blood, obtained on day 0 of AZD1222 vaccination. The receptor set was obtained from an adult in good health.

The chain joins TRBV11-2 to TRBJ2-5; TRBD2 matches 9 bases. Germline lookup yields CDR1 SGHAT and CDR2 FQNNGV. CDR3 length: 15 amino acids. The trim removed 5 bases at V and 5 bases at J, leaving 9 bases unmatched. CDR3 nucleotides: TGTGCCAGCAGCCCCTCAGCGGGGGGTTGGGAGACCCAGTACTTC. It translates to CASSPSAGGWETQYF.

The rearrangement uses TRBV7-9 and TRBJ1-2, with 11 bases lining up with TRBD1. This CDR3 is built from 16 residues. CDR1 is SEHNR, CDR2 FQNEAQ, per germline (reference sequence). The J segment lost 7 bases and the V segment lost 1 base, leaving 8 bases of the junction unmatched. In DNA form, the CDR3 reads TGTGCCAGCAGCTTAGTACAAGGGACAGGGGGAACTGGCTACACCTTC. This encodes CASSLVQGTGGTGYTF.

The chain links TRBV5-4 to TRBJ2-1, with no clear D. Trimming removed 0 bases at V and 7 bases at J, with 8 bases between. This CDR3 has 13 residues. Germline V CDR1 and CDR2: SGHNT, YYREEE (reference sequence). CDR3 sequence (DNA): TGTGCCAGCAGCTTGGATTGGGCGAATGAGCAGTTCTTC. Translating gives CASSLDWANEQFF.

This sequence joins TRBV5-8 and TRBJ2-5; D is possibly TRBD1 (6 bases). CDR1 is SGHTS and CDR2 is YDEGEE in the germline V gene. The CDR3 extends over 16 amino acids. Between the trimmed V and J ends, which lost 0 bases and 1 base, there was a span of 13 bases. CDR3 amino acids: CASSLGATGSQETQYF. DNA for the CDR3: TGTGCCAGCAGCTTGGGGGCCACAGGGTCCCAAGAGACCCAGTACTTC.

This clone was observed a single time. The chain employs TRBV9 and TRBJ2-1, with TRBD1 matching over 12 bases. This CDR3 contains 17 residues. V was pared by 0 bases and J by 7 bases, with 8 bases of the junction left unmatched. Germline CDR1 reads SGDLS; CDR2 reads YYNGEE. The CDR3 coding sequence is TGTGCCAGCAGCGTAGAGGTCTGGGACAGGGGGCCAAATGAGCAGTTCTTC. It yields the protein CASSVEVWDRGPNEQFF.

The chain couples TRBV7-9 to TRBJ1-4; no firm D call. Germline CDR1 SEHNR, CDR2 FQNEAQ (reference sequence). The length of the CDR3 is 14 residues. Trimming pared 5 bases from V and 8 bases from J, leaving 15 bases between. CDR3 coding DNA: TGTGCCAGCAGCCCGCGACCCGGTGGGGAAAAACTGTTTTTT. Translating it yields CASSPRPGGEKLFF.

The rearrangement joins TRBV6-1 to TRBJ2-7, with D perhaps matching TRBD2 (6 bases). The CDR3 totals 15 residues. Trimming took off 2 bases at V and 2 bases at J, with 13 bases between the two ends. The germline V gene has CDR1 MNHNS and CDR2 SASEGT. CDR3 in amino acids: CASSEQTRLTYEQYF. CDR3 DNA sequence: TGTGCCAGCAGTGAACAGACTAGGCTTACCTACGAGCAGTACTTC.

The V call is TRBV27, the J call TRBJ2-1, with D perhaps matching TRBD2 (7 bases). V lost 8 bases and J 9 bases, leaving 11 bases between the germline ends. The CDR3 has 11 amino acids. Germline V gene sequence: CDR1 MNHEY, CDR2 SMNVEV (reference sequence). CDR3 nucleotide sequence: TGTGCCAGCCACCGGGGGGCTGAGCAGTTCTTC. Translating it yields CASHRGAEQFF.

The chain links TRBV12-3 or TRBV12-4 to TRBJ1-5; D gene ambiguous. With 6 bases removed from V and 6 bases from J, the gap between germline ends came to 12 bases. The CDR3 spans 13 residues. The CDR3 DNA reads as TGTGCCAGCAGCCGTAAATTTAGTCAGCCCCAGCATTTT. Translation: CASSRKFSQPQHF.

The V and J genes are TRBV6-5 and TRBJ2-3; possible D gene TRBD2, 6 bases. V was clipped by 10 bases and J by 4 bases, with 18 bases between them. The CDR3 extends over 14 amino acids. Germline CDR1 and CDR2: MNHEY and SVGAGI. CDR3 nucleotide sequence: TGTGCCACCCTTAGCGGTAACCGGGCAGATACGCAGTATTTT. Amino acid sequence: CATLSGNRADTQYF.

This chain uses TRBV25-1 with TRBJ1-6; a weak D match, TRBD1 (6 bases). Germline CDR1 and CDR2: MGHDK and SYGVNS. The length of the CDR3 is 16 residues. V lost 0 bases, J lost 9 bases, and 15 bases lay in between. The CDR3 loop reads CASSEYRAQGSSPLHF. The CDR3 bases are TGTGCCAGCAGTGAATATCGGGCACAGGGTAGTTCACCCCTCCACTTT.